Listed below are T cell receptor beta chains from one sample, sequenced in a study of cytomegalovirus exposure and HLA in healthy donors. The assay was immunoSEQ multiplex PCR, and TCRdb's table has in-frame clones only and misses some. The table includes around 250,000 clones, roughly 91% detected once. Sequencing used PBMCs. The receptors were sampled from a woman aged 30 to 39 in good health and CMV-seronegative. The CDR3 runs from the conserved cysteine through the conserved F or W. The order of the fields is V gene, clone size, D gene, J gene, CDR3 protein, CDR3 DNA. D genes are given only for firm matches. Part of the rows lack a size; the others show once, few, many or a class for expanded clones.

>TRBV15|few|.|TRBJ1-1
CATSRGGSNTEAFF
TGTGCCACCAGCAGAGGAGGCAGCAACACTGAAGCTTTCTTT
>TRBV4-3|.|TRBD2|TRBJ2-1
CASSQSGSGANEQFF
TGCGCCAGCAGCCAAAGCGGGAGTGGGGCCAATGAGCAGTTCTTC
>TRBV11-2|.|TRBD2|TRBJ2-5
CASSGRGSGTHQETQYF
TGTGCCAGCAGCGGGAGGGGTAGCGGGACCCACCAAGAGACCCAGTACTTC
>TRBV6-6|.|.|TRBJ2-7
CASSFGQQSYEQYF
TGTGCCAGCAGTTTTGGACAGCAATCCTACGAGCAGTACTTC
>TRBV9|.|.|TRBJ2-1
CASTSQGTYNEQFF
TGTGCCAGCACTTCTCAGGGGACATACAATGAGCAGTTCTTC
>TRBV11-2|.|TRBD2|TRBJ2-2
CASSLPGLARNTGELFF
TGTGCCAGCAGCCTTCCGGGACTAGCGAGGAACACCGGGGAGCTGTTTTTT
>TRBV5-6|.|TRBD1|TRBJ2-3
CASSLVLGTGADTQYF
TGTGCCAGCAGCTTGGTGCTCGGGACAGGGGCAGATACGCAGTATTTT
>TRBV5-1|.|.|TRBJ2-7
CASSPRGRSTYEQYF
TGCGCCAGCAGCCCCAGGGGGAGGTCCACCTACGAGCAGTACTTC
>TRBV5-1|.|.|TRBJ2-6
CASGDTVSSGANVLTF
TGCGCCAGCGGGGACACCGTTAGCTCTGGGGCCAACGTCCTGACTTTC
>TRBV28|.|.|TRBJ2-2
CASSLTGVRSGELFF
TGTGCCAGCAGTTTAACGGGAGTAAGGTCCGGGGAGCTGTTTTTT
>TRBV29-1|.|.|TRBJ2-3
CSVEDLGWSSTDTQYF
TGCAGCGTTGAAGATCTTGGTTGGAGTAGCACAGATACGCAGTATTTT
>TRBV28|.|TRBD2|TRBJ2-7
CASSLRAGVIYEQYF
TGTGCCAGCAGTTTAAGAGCGGGAGTTATATACGAGCAGTACTTC
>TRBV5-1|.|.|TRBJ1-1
CASSFLGSGGHTEAFF
TGCGCCAGCAGCTTTTTAGGCTCGGGAGGGCACACTGAAGCTTTCTTT
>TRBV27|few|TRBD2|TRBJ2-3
CASSPFGAGGFVTDTQYF
TGTGCCAGCAGTCCCTTTGGAGCGGGAGGGTTTGTCACAGATACGCAGTATTTT
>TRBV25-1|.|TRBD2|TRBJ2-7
CASSGTSGIPYEQYF
TGTGCCAGCAGTGGGACTAGCGGGATCCCTTACGAGCAGTACTTC
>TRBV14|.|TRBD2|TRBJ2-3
CASSQASGSSYTDTQYF
TGTGCCAGCAGCCAAGCTAGCGGGAGTAGCTATACAGATACGCAGTATTTT
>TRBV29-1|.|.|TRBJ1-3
CSVVPYGRNTIYF
TGCAGCGTTGTTCCCTACGGACGAAACACCATATATTTT
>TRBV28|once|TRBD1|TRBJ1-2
CASSTTGDPTEYGYTF
TGTGCCAGCAGTACGACAGGGGACCCAACGGAGTATGGCTACACCTTC
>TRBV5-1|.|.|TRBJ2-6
CASSAESGANVLTF
TGCGCCAGCAGCGCGGAGTCTGGGGCCAACGTCCTGACTTTC
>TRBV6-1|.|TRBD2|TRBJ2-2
CASSGFFELAGSGELFF
TGTGCCAGCAGTGGCTTTTTTGAACTAGCGGGATCCGGGGAGCTGTTTTTT
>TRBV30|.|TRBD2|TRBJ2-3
CAWSLRTSGTGTDTQYF
TGTGCCTGGAGTCTCCGGACTAGCGGGACGGGCACAGATACGCAGTATTTT
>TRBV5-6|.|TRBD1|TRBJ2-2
CASSPRTGRPGELFF
TGTGCCAGCAGCCCCCGGACAGGGAGGCCCGGGGAGCTGTTTTTT
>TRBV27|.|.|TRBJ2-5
CASSTQKTLAQETQYF
TGTGCCAGCAGTACGCAAAAGACCCTCGCTCAAGAGACCCAGTACTTC
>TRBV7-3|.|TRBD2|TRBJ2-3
CASSRLAGGPDTQYF
TGTGCCAGCAGCAGACTAGCGGGAGGGCCCGATACGCAGTATTTT
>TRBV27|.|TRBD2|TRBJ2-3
CASSTGLAGGSDTQYF
TGTGCCAGCAGTACAGGACTAGCGGGAGGGTCAGATACGCAGTATTTT
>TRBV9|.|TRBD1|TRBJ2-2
CASSGTGGRAGELFF
TGTGCCAGCAGCGGGACAGGGGGCAGAGCCGGGGAGCTGTTTTTT
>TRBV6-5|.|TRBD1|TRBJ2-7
CASSYSSGTGGYEQYF
TGTGCCAGCAGTTACTCCTCCGGGACAGGGGGCTACGAGCAGTACTTC
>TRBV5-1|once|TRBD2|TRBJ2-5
CASSLVAGRETQYF
TGCGCCAGCAGCTTGGTAGCGGGAAGGGAGACCCAGTACTTC
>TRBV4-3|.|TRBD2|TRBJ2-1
CASSLAASSYNEQFF
TGCGCCAGCAGTCTAGCGGCGAGCTCCTACAATGAGCAGTTCTTC
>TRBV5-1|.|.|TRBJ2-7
CASSFPGTHEQYF
TGCGCCAGCAGCTTTCCGGGCACTCACGAGCAGTACTTC
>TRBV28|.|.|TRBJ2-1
CASLVGGSFEQFF
TGTGCCAGCTTAGTTGGGGGTAGCTTCGAGCAGTTCTTC
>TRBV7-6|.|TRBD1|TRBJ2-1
CASSKGQGYNEQFF
TGTGCCAGCAGCAAAGGACAGGGCTACAATGAGCAGTTCTTC
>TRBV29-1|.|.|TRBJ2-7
CSVIWQDELYEQYF
TGCAGCGTTATTTGGCAGGACGAACTCTACGAGCAGTACTTC
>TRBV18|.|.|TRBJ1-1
CASSPQWATEAFF
TGTGCCAGCTCACCACAATGGGCCACTGAAGCTTTCTTT
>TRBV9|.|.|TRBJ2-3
CASSPHTGADTQYF
TGTGCCAGCAGCCCCCATACCGGAGCAGATACGCAGTATTTT
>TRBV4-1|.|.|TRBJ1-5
CASGEPDSNQPQHF
TGCGCCTCCGGTGAGCCGGATAGCAATCAGCCCCAGCATTTT
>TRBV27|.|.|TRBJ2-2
CASSFGVNTGELFF
TGTGCCAGCAGTTTCGGGGTGAACACCGGGGAGCTGTTTTTT
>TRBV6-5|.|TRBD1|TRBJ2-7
CASSSQGLGPYEQYF
TGTGCCAGCAGTTCACAGGGGTTGGGTCCCTACGAGCAGTACTTC
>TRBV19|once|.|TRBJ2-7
CASSRWDEQYF
TGTGCCAGTAGTAGGTGGGACGAGCAGTACTTC
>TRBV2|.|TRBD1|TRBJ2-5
CASRGRDRQETQYF
TGTGCCAGCAGGGGCCGGGACAGACAAGAGACCCAGTACTTC
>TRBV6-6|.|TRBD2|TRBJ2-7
CATSLAGPYEQYF
TGTGCCACCTCGCTAGCGGGGCCCTACGAGCAGTACTTC
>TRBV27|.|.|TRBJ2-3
CASSPRGGGSDTQYF
TGTGCCAGCAGTCCTAGGGGGGGTGGCTCAGATACGCAGTATTTT
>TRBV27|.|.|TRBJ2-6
CASSLGTPGANVLTF
TGTGCCAGCAGCCTAGGGACACCTGGGGCCAACGTCCTGACTTTC
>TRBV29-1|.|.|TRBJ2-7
CSVEGATENYEQYF
TGCAGCGTTGAGGGGGCGACCGAGAACTACGAGCAGTACTTC
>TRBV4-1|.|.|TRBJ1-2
CASSQDRTPDNYGYTF
TGCGCCAGCAGCCAAGATCGAACACCGGATAACTATGGCTACACCTTC
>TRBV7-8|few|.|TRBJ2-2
CASSLDGFMGELFF
TGTGCCAGCAGCTTAGATGGGTTTATGGGGGAGCTGTTTTTT